This T cell receptor (beta chain) was sequenced for a study of T cells in Graves' hyperthyroidism and ophthalmopathy. Looking at the study overall: Specimen type is peripheral blood, collected at initial diagnosis prior to any treatment.

Regarding this clonotype: Its cognate antigen is unknown.

In the ophthalmopathy cohort, Clinical Activity Score was at least 3, NOSPECS grade at least 4, and duration under 3 months. Out of about 10 ml of fresh peripheral blood came the PBMCs. Amplification targeted TCR beta CDR3 regions from RNA transcripts. The HTBI primer set served for first-round RT-PCR of the TCR CDR3. TCRdb independently ran MiXCR on the multiplex PCR reads; one entry per CDR3 protein. In the table there are more than 500,000 distinct CDR3 sequences, roughly 14% of which are singletons. The germline V gene has CDR1 SGHAT and CDR2 FQNNGV. J gave up 5 bases and V 0 bases, and 4 bases lay outside the gene matches. The CDR3 consists of 15 residues. Study results and caveats: Ophthalmopathy was separated from stable hyperthyroidism by a 13 V-J model.

Sequencing was carried out using blood. The V and J genes are TRBV11-2 and TRBJ2-5; 9 nucleotides agree with TRBD1. This TCR was recovered from a woman between 35 and 50 years old with Graves' ophthalmopathy. This CDR3 is CASSLEGTGWETQYF. In nucleotides, the CDR3 is TGTGCCAGCAGCTTAGAGGGGACAGGGTGGGAGACCCAGTACTTC.